This is a list of T cell receptor beta chains from one sample in a study of blood T cell repertoires in COVID-19. Clones were sequenced by immunoSEQ multiplex PCR, and TCRdb holds only the in-frame ones, with some missing. Counted here are 300,000 to 450,000 clones, 89% occurring once; the ten biggest clones make up just under 4%. Sequencing was carried out using peripheral blood. These receptors were taken from a woman in her fifties or sixties with COVID-19, enrolled during active disease. Each CDR3 is given without its conserved first and last residue. Size values are once, few and many counts, or a class for expanded clones, and some rows have none.

v_call clone_size cdr3_aa
TRBV6-5 NA ASSSGSGANVLT
TRBV7-2 NA ASSFGGPGQGEETQY
TRBV19 once ASSQRSYYGYT
TRBV28 NA ASGLASTYTQY
TRBV15 NA ATSRDQGFYGYT
TRBV10-3 NA AIAGQGDEKLF
TRBV5-6 NA ASSLRTNNGPPLH
TRBV5-4 NA ASSLPSVSGYGYT
TRBV5-1 NA ASSPGDRSGSEQY
TRBV19 once ASSVGPQETQY
TRBV7-2 few ASSSTGLAGQETQY
TRBV18 few ASSRTSGGAYNEQF
TRBV6-5 NA ARAPPRSGNTIY
TRBV5-6 NA ASSSVGQGFGYT
TRBV29-1 NA SVEEDRGGTEAF
TRBV7-3 NA ASSSGTELY
TRBV30 NA AWSLLPYTEAF
TRBV7-2 NA ASSLGWGDGYT
TRBV18 once ASSQSGQKNTEAF
TRBV21-1 once ARPKTGLYEQY
TRBV5-1 few ASSLVTGNAGELF
TRBV6-5 NA ASSPVSAGNTEAF
TRBV11-2 NA ASSLKAGGSYEQY
TRBV3-1/TRBV3-2 NA ASRRSGSDVYT
TRBV5-1 NA ASSAAGGSGEKLF
TRBV28 NA ASTLGDRAKSPLH
TRBV18 NA ASSADRANSPLH
TRBV11-1 NA ASSSGTGAFSYEQY
TRBV5-1 NA ASRRAGGPNTEAF